The 21 T cell receptor beta chains presented below share a single source sample, sequenced in a study of shared clonotypes between healthy human individuals. Sequenced by immunoSEQ multiplex PCR; TCRdb stores in-frame clones only, minus some. The data contain about 510,000 clones, 90% to 96% of them singletons. The sequenced material came from naive CD4+ T cells sorted from blood. Subset reported: CD45RA+ positively selected. These TCRs come from a young woman in good health.

This chain joins TRBV10-2 and TRBJ2-5; the match to TRBD1 covers 7 bases. V shed 8 bases, J shed 4 bases, and the junction held 7 bases outside the gene matches. The CDR3 spans 13 residues. Per germline, CDR1 WSHSY and CDR2 SAAADI. CDR3 in amino acids: CASLRGHGETQYF. CDR3 nucleotide sequence: TGCGCCAGCCTGAGGGGGCATGGAGAGACCCAGTACTTC.

The chain couples TRBV9 to TRBJ2-7; TRBD2 aligns across 8 bases. CDR3 length: 16 amino acids. V lost 0 bases, J lost 2 bases, and 7 bases stayed unmatched. Germline CDR1 reads SGDLS; CDR2 reads YYNGEE. The CDR3 bases are TGTGCCAGCAGCGTAGATGGAGCGGGAGCGCCCTACGAGCAGTACTTC. It is translated as CASSVDGAGAPYEQYF. The full variable domain, completed using reference TRBV9 and TRBJ2-7, is DSGVTQTPKHLITATGQRVTLRCSPRSGDLSVYWYQQSLDQGLQFLIQYYNGEERAKGNILERFSAQQFPDLHSELNLSSLELGDSALYFCASSVDGAGAPYEQYFGPGTRLTVT.

V usage is TRBV6-5 and J usage is TRBJ2-2, with 12 bases that match TRBD1. V was clipped by 4 bases and J by 4 bases; unmatched bases: 4. The CDR3 is 16 amino acids. Germline-derived CDR1 and CDR2 are MNHEY and SVGAGI. CDR3 DNA: TGTGCCAGCAGTTGGGACAGGGGGCCGAGCACCGGGGAGCTGTTTTTT. Its protein product is CASSWDRGPSTGELFF.

A note on this clone: The same CDR3 can be traced to other DNA sequences in this sample. The J gene is TRBJ2-1, the V gene TRBV5-1, with 7 bases that match TRBD2. The CDR3 is made up of 16 amino acids. Germline V gives CDR1 SGHRS, CDR2 YFSETQ. Trimming at V came to 0 bases and at J to 0 bases, leaving 3 bases not matched to a gene. The CDR3, as DNA: TGCGCCAGCAGCTTGGTATCGGGGGGCTCCTACAATGAGCAGTTCTTC. Protein sequence: CASSLVSGGSYNEQFF.

V usage is TRBV27 and J usage is TRBJ2-7, with 8 positions matching TRBD2. Germline lookup yields CDR1 MNHEY and CDR2 SMNVEV (reference sequence). V lost 2 bases, J lost 2 bases, and 5 bases stayed unmatched. This CDR3 has 15 amino acids. The DNA of the CDR3 is TGTGCCAGCAGTTTAACAGCGGGGGAAACCTACGAGCAGTACTTC. Translation: CASSLTAGETYEQYF.

This chain joins TRBV27 and TRBJ2-5; 10 bases map to TRBD2. With the DNA end fitting TRBJ2-7 better, the J assignment may be wrong. Germline CDR1 is MNHEY and CDR2 is SMNVEV (reference sequence). CDR3 length: 15 amino acids. This CDR3 is CASSLVLAGVGEQYF. CDR3 coding DNA: TGTGCCAGCAGTTTAGTTCTAGCGGGAGTCGGCGAGCAGTACTTC.

This rearrangement joins TRBV7-3 to TRBJ2-4, with TRBD2 identical over 8 bases. This CDR3 has 16 residues. CDR1 is SGHTA and CDR2 is FQGTGA in the germline V gene. Losses at the gene ends were 5 bases for V and 3 bases for J; bases not matched to a gene: 9. The CDR3 DNA sequence: TGTGCCAGCAGCGACAGTCTTGGGACTAGCAAAAACATTCAGTACTTC. Translating gives CASSDSLGTSKNIQYF.

This chain uses TRBV5-1 with TRBJ2-6; D may match TRBD1 or TRBD2 (6 bases each). V lost 1 base, J lost 0 bases, and 11 bases lay in between. Germline assignment: CDR1 SGHRS and CDR2 YFSETQ. This CDR3 has 17 amino acids. CDR3 in DNA: TGCGCCAGCAGCTTGAGGGGGGACCTCTCTGGGGCCAACGTCCTGACTTTC. Protein sequence: CASSLRGDLSGANVLTF.

The chain combines TRBV7-8 with TRBJ2-2; D is unclear. V was cut by 0 bases and J by 8 bases, with 16 bases left in between. Germline lookup yields CDR1 SGHVS and CDR2 FQNEAQ. The CDR3 is 16 amino acids. The CDR3 is CASSLAPRGRNGELFF. The CDR3 DNA reads as TGTGCCAGCAGCTTAGCACCTAGAGGAAGGAATGGGGAGCTGTTTTTT.

This sequence joins TRBV28 and TRBJ2-3, with D uncertain. Germline CDR1 reads MDHEN; CDR2 reads SYDVKM. The CDR3 loop spans 11 amino acids. The V end lost 8 bases, the J end lost 6 bases, and 9 bases lay between the germline ends. CDR3 region: CASSPFDTQYF. The CDR3 region has the DNA TGTGCCAGCTCCCCGTTTGATACGCAGTATTTT.

The V call is TRBV5-6, the J call TRBJ2-6; D gene unclear. The V gene's germline CDR1 is SGHDT and CDR2 YYEEEE. This CDR3 spans 18 amino acids. V was clipped by 0 bases and J by 0 bases, with 13 bases between them. Here the CDR3 DNA reads TGTGCCAGCAGCTTGGGAGATAGGGCGAGCTCTGGGGCCAACGTCCTGACTTTC. Its protein is CASSLGDRASSGANVLTF.

The chain has TRBV19 and TRBJ1-4; D unclear. This CDR3 comprises 12 residues. V shed 3 bases and J shed 6 bases, with 5 bases lying between them. Germline-derived CDR1 and CDR2 are LNHDA and SQIVND (reference sequence). In DNA, the CDR3 is TGTGCCAGTAGTATTCCAGATGAAAAACTGTTTTTT. This codes for CASSIPDEKLFF.

The gene calls are TRBV4-2 and TRBJ1-1, with 8 bases that match TRBD1. The CDR3 spans 13 residues. Germline CDR1 LGHNA, CDR2 YNFKEQ. The V and J ends lost 5 bases and 8 bases, in that order; junction bases with no gene match: 7. The CDR3 here is CASSSDRGGEAFF. The CDR3 DNA reads as TGTGCCAGCAGCTCCGACAGGGGAGGGGAAGCTTTCTTT.

The genes are TRBV11-2 and TRBJ2-7; D unclear. The CDR3 is 12 residues long. V was clipped by 3 bases and J by 3 bases, with 6 bases between them. The germline gives CDR1 SGHAT, CDR2 FQNNGV. CDR3 residues: CASSLLNYEQYF. The CDR3 DNA sequence: TGTGCCAGCAGCTTGTTAAACTACGAGCAGTACTTC.

The genes are TRBV18 and TRBJ1-3; D unresolved. V dropped 2 bases and J dropped 3 bases, with 14 bases sitting between them. This CDR3 spans 16 amino acids. Germline lookup yields CDR1 KGHSH and CDR2 LQKENI. The CDR3 protein is CASSPSPTNFGNTIYF. CDR3 bases: TGTGCCAGCTCACCATCCCCGACAAATTTTGGAAACACCATATATTTT. The complete variable domain, with remaining parts taken from reference TRBV18 and TRBJ1-3, reads NAGVMQNPRHLVRRRGQEARLRCSPMKGHSHVYWYRQLPEEGLKFMVYLQKENIIDESGMPKERFSAEFPKEGPSILRIQQVVRGDSAAYFCASSPSPTNFGNTIYFGEGSWLTVV.

The chain recombines TRBV28 with TRBJ2-3, with TRBD1 identical over 9 bases. V lost 5 bases, J lost 10 bases, and 4 bases stayed unmatched. The CDR3 contains 12 residues. Germline lookup yields CDR1 MDHEN and CDR2 SYDVKM. CDR3 bases: TGTGCCAGCAGTGTTCGGACAGGGGCGCAGTATTTT. This gives the protein CASSVRTGAQYF.

This sequence joins TRBV7-9 and TRBJ1-5; 11 bases fit TRBD1. The CDR3 runs to 18 residues. With V trimmed by 5 bases and J by 2 bases, 11 bases remained unmatched. The germline gives CDR1 SEHNR, CDR2 FQNEAQ (reference sequence). CDR3 nucleotide sequence: TGTGCCAGCAGCCCGGACAGGGGGCCAGTCTGGGGCAATCAGCCCCAGCATTTT. This codes for CASSPDRGPVWGNQPQHF.

The J gene is TRBJ2-7, the V gene TRBV5-1, with D unclear. The CDR3 runs to 14 residues. Trimming stripped 0 bases from V and 2 bases from J, with 9 bases between. Germline assignment: CDR1 SGHRS and CDR2 YFSETQ. CDR3 sequence: CASSLERATYEQYF. CDR3 bases: TGCGCCAGCAGCTTGGAACGAGCCACCTACGAGCAGTACTTC.

The rearrangement uses TRBV5-1 and TRBJ2-3; 11 bases match TRBD2. This CDR3 has 16 amino acids. In germline, CDR1 is SGHRS, CDR2 YFSETQ. The V and J ends lost 2 bases and 8 bases, in that order; junction bases with no gene match: 10. CDR3 in DNA: TGCGCCAGCAGCTTTATTAGCGGGAGGGCCCGAGGTACGCAGTATTTT. Translation gives CASSFISGRARGTQYF. The complete variable domain, with remaining parts taken from reference TRBV5-1 and TRBJ2-3, reads KAGVTQTPRYLIKTRGQQVTLSCSPISGHRSVSWYQQTPGQGLQFLFEYFSETQRNKGNFPGRFSGRQFSNSRSEMNVSTLELGDSALYLCASSFISGRARGTQYFGPGTRLTVL.

The chain carries TRBV5-1 and TRBJ2-1; 9 bases line up with TRBD1. The junction had 6 bases not matched to a gene; V was cut back by 4 bases and J by 7 bases. This CDR3 comprises 14 residues. CDR1 and CDR2 (germline): SGHRS, YFSETQ. The CDR3 sequence: CASSQQGAGNEQFF. CDR3 DNA sequence: TGCGCCAGCAGCCAACAGGGGGCTGGAAATGAGCAGTTCTTC. Drawing the rest from reference TRBV5-1 and TRBJ2-1, the complete variable domain is KAGVTQTPRYLIKTRGQQVTLSCSPISGHRSVSWYQQTPGQGLQFLFEYFSETQRNKGNFPGRFSGRQFSNSRSEMNVSTLELGDSALYLCASSQQGAGNEQFFGPGTRLTVL.

The chain combines TRBV10-3 with TRBJ1-1; 7 bases map to TRBD1. Germline-derived CDR1 and CDR2 are ENHRY and SYGVKD. With V trimmed by 6 bases and J by 6 bases, 7 bases remained unmatched. This CDR3 spans 13 amino acids. The CDR3 region is CAISDRAEAEAFF. The DNA for the CDR3 is TGTGCCATCAGCGACAGGGCGGAGGCTGAAGCTTTCTTT.